This TCR beta chain originates from a study of CD8+ T cells in alopecia areata. After isolation, RNA underwent reverse transcription to generate cDNA as the sequencing template. The table came from immunoSEQ multiplex PCR; TCRdb's copy has only in-frame clones and leaves some out. The sample carries roughly 110,000 clones, 55% to 60% recorded once. Described treatment: oral pan-JAK inhibitor, 5-10 mg twice daily. Those with alopecia areata gave lesional scalp punch biopsies and peripheral blood. The trim removed 6 bases at V and 4 bases at J, leaving 8 bases unmatched. CDR1 is SQVTM, CDR2 ANQGSEA, per germline. This CDR3 region has 13 residues. This clone was seen a handful of times.

Sequenced here: CD4+ T cells sorted from blood, sampled at week 24, from a patient treated with tofacitinib. The sequence was obtained from a human donor with alopecia areata. J is TRBJ2-7 and V is TRBV29-1; TRBD1 matches at 8 bases. This chain's CDR3 is CSVDSGGGYEQYF. The CDR3, as DNA: TGCAGCGTCGATTCAGGGGGCGGGTACGAGCAGTACTTC.